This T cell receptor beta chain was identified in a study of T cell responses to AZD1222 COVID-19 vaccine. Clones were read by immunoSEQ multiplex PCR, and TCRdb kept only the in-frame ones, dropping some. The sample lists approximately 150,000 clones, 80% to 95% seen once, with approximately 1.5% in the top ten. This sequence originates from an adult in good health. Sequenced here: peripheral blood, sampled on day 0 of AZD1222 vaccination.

The CDR3 DNA follows: TGTGCCTGGAGCCTATGGGACATAACTGGAAACACCATATATTTT. It specifies CAWSLWDITGNTIYF. The V and J genes are TRBV30 and TRBJ1-3, with a possible D match to TRBD1 (6 bases). This CDR3 has 15 amino acids. The germline V gene encodes CDR1 GTSNPN and CDR2 SVGIG (reference sequence). Trimming shortened V by 3 bases and J by 2 bases, and 14 bases separated the two germline ends. The full variable domain, completed using reference TRBV30 and TRBJ1-3, is SQTIHQWPATLVQPVGSPLSLECTVEGTSNPNLYWYRQAAGRGLQLLFYSVGIGQISSEVPQNLSASRPQDRQFILSSKKLLLSDSGFYLCAWSLWDITGNTIYFGEGSWLTVV.